This is a list of T cell receptor beta chains from one sample in a study of T-cell memory formation after mild COVID-19. TCRdb recomputed calls from the 5' RACE reads with MiXCR, one row per CDR3 protein. The sample holds approximately 40,000 distinct CDR3 sequences, more than 9.5% seen once. Material: PBMCs or a T cell subset sorted from them (not recorded which). The receptors derive from a man aged 18 to 30 who had mild COVID-19 (a few samples of this study predate the infection). Cell type and time point are not known. The CDR3 runs from the conserved cysteine through the conserved F or W. The order of the fields is clone size, D gene, V gene, J gene, CDR3 length, CDR3 protein, CDR3 DNA. A D gene is named only where the DNA matches it firmly. Some rows have no size entry. The others give once, few or many, or a class for an expanded clone.

few	TRBD2	TRBV4-2	TRBJ2-1	15	CASSQDGLAGREQFF	TGTGCCAGCAGCCAAGATGGGCTAGCGGGAAGAGAGCAGTTCTTC
few	-	TRBV7-3	TRBJ2-1	17	CASSLSGWGGRINEQFF	TGTGCCAGCAGCTTATCCGGTTGGGGGGGGCGGATCAATGAGCAGTTCTTC
few	-	TRBV10-3	TRBJ2-2	15	CAISEYPPNTGELFF	TGTGCCATCAGTGAGTACCCGCCGAACACCGGGGAGCTGTTTTTT
many	TRBD1	TRBV6-5	TRBJ1-5	14	CASRGTGINQPQHF	TGTGCCAGCAGGGGGACAGGAATCAATCAGCCCCAGCATTTT
many	TRBD2	TRBV28	TRBJ2-3	15	CASSTLGGGSDTQYF	TGTGCCAGCAGTACCTTGGGCGGGGGATCGGATACGCAGTATTTT
many	-	TRBV7-2	TRBJ2-5	15	CASSLVVGGSETQYF	TGTGCCAGCAGCTTAGTGGTAGGGGGAAGTGAGACCCAGTACTTC
many	-	TRBV27	TRBJ1-5	14	CASSFPGADQPQHF	TGTGCCAGCAGTTTCCCAGGGGCCGATCAGCCCCAGCATTTT
many	-	TRBV20-1	TRBJ2-1	15	CSARAEEGAYNEQFF	TGCAGTGCTAGAGCCGAGGAGGGGGCCTACAATGAGCAGTTCTTC
many	TRBD1	TRBV25-1	TRBJ1-5	16	CASSESGTGADGPQHF	TGTGCCAGCAGTGAATCCGGGACAGGGGCCGACGGGCCCCAGCATTTT
many	-	TRBV4-1	TRBJ2-3	17	CASSQVGAAASTDTQYF	TGCGCCAGCAGCCAAGTAGGTGCGGCCGCTAGCACAGATACGCAGTATTTT
many	TRBD1	TRBV7-3	TRBJ2-5	13	CASGQGATETQYF	TGTGCCAGCGGACAGGGGGCAACGGAGACCCAGTACTTC
-	-	TRBV27	TRBJ2-2	15	CASSFLGGATGELFF	TGTGCCAGCAGTTTTCTAGGGGGGGCCACCGGGGAGCTGTTTTTT
many	-	TRBV7-2	TRBJ1-1	17	CASSLVLGSDKDTEAFF	TGTGCCAGCAGCTTAGTTTTGGGGTCAGATAAGGACACTGAAGCTTTCTTT
many	-	TRBV5-1	TRBJ2-1	16	CASSLEGSLPPDEQFF	TGCGCCAGCAGCTTGGAGGGTAGTCTCCCCCCCGATGAGCAGTTCTTC
many	-	TRBV4-3	TRBJ2-3	17	CASSQGGRSRPGDTQYF	TGCGCCAGCAGCCAGGGCGGTCGGTCAAGGCCGGGAGATACGCAGTATTTT
few	-	TRBV27	TRBJ1-2	18	CASTKDPDNHPVSGGYTF	TGTGCCAGCACCAAGGACCCGGACAATCATCCGGTCAGCGGTGGCTACACCTTC
-	-	TRBV3-1	TRBJ2-7	14	CASSQAGDAYEQYF	TGTGCCAGCAGCCAAGCCGGGGACGCCTACGAGCAGTACTTC
many	-	TRBV29-1	TRBJ1-1	12	CSVVPGNTEAFF	TGCAGCGTTGTGCCAGGGAACACTGAAGCTTTCTTT
many	-	TRBV25-1	TRBJ1-2	19	CASSEYHPGAARFNYGYTF	TGTGCCAGCAGTGAATACCACCCCGGGGCGGCCCGCTTTAACTATGGCTACACCTTC
few	-	TRBV6-5	TRBJ1-5	13	CASWRGKGQPQHF	TGTGCCAGCTGGAGAGGGAAGGGTCAGCCCCAGCATTTT
many	TRBD1	TRBV2	TRBJ1-5	15	CASSDGTGFSQPQHF	TGTGCCAGCAGTGACGGGACAGGGTTCAGTCAGCCCCAGCATTTT
many	-	TRBV7-3	TRBJ2-1	14	CASSLTGTSNEQFF	TGTGCCAGCAGCTTAACTGGGACGAGCAATGAGCAGTTCTTC
many	-	TRBV25-1	TRBJ2-7	13	CASSEGGWYEQYF	TGTGCCAGCAGTGAAGGGGGCTGGTACGAGCAGTACTTC
medium-sized	-	TRBV12-3/TRBV12-4	TRBJ2-1	13	CASSPGTINEQFF	TGTGCCAGCAGCCCTGGGACAATCAATGAGCAGTTCTTC
many	TRBD2	TRBV25-1	TRBJ2-5	14	CASRTSGGAETQYF	TGTGCCAGCAGAACTAGCGGGGGGGCGGAGACCCAGTACTTC
many	TRBD1	TRBV11-2	TRBJ2-7	14	CASRTRDRTYEQYF	TGTGCCAGCAGAACCCGGGACAGGACCTACGAGCAGTACTTC
many	TRBD2	TRBV20-1	TRBJ2-5	18	CSARRRGTSGGALETQYF	TGCAGTGCTAGACGACGCGGGACTAGCGGGGGGGCCTTGGAGACCCAGTACTTC
many	-	TRBV6-5	TRBJ1-5	13	CASRPNGNQPQHF	TGTGCCAGCAGGCCTAATGGGAATCAGCCCCAGCATTTT
many	-	TRBV20-1	TRBJ2-7	12	CSASRSAYEQYF	TGCAGTGCTAGTCGGTCGGCTTACGAGCAGTACTTC
many	TRBD1	TRBV11-2	TRBJ2-7	15	CASRPVDRAYYEQYF	TGTGCCAGCAGACCCGTCGACAGGGCCTACTACGAGCAGTACTTC
few	TRBD1	TRBV12-3/TRBV12-4	TRBJ1-5	15	CASSLRQGANQPQHF	TGTGCCAGCAGTTTAAGGCAGGGGGCAAATCAGCCCCAGCATTTT
few	TRBD1	TRBV3-1	TRBJ1-1	15	CASKRTGQGNTEAFF	TGTGCCAGCAAGCGTACGGGACAGGGAAACACTGAAGCTTTCTTT
many	-	TRBV20-1	TRBJ1-2	12	CSAASPTGGYTF	TGCAGTGCTGCCAGTCCCACTGGCGGCTACACCTTC
-	TRBD2	TRBV7-8	TRBJ2-5	17	CASSLGAAGGYQETQYF	TGTGCCAGCAGCTTAGGGGCGGCGGGGGGCTACCAAGAGACCCAGTACTTC
-	-	TRBV2	TRBJ1-2	14	CASRGRGGNYGYTF	TGTGCCAGCAGGGGCAGGGGCGGTAACTATGGCTACACCTTC
-	-	TRBV4-3	TRBJ2-5	14	CASSQESRGETQYF	TGCGCCAGCAGCCAAGAGTCACGGGGAGAGACCCAGTACTTC
many	TRBD1	TRBV7-3	TRBJ2-6	16	CASSLTGGSGANVLTF	TGTGCCAGCAGCCTAACAGGGGGCTCTGGGGCCAACGTCCTGACTTTC
many	-	TRBV6-6	TRBJ2-7	14	CASSYGQDRYEQYF	TGTGCCAGCAGTTATGGCCAGGACAGATACGAGCAGTACTTC
many	-	TRBV24-1	TRBJ2-1	15	CATTLGVSFYNEQFF	TGTGCCACCACCTTGGGAGTTTCCTTCTACAATGAGCAGTTCTTC
many	-	TRBV27	TRBJ1-2	13	CASSLTGNYGYTF	TGTGCCAGCAGCCTGACGGGAAACTATGGCTACACCTTC
many	TRBD1	TRBV12-3/TRBV12-4	TRBJ1-2	16	CASSFSGTGANYGYTF	TGTGCCAGCAGTTTCTCCGGGACAGGGGCTAACTATGGCTACACCTTC
many	TRBD2	TRBV7-2	TRBJ2-2	15	CASSLSGGDTGELFF	TGTGCCAGCAGCCTTAGCGGGGGGGACACCGGGGAGCTGTTTTTT
many	TRBD2	TRBV11-2	TRBJ2-1	17	CASSDWTSGGAKDEQFF	TGTGCCAGCAGCGACTGGACTAGCGGGGGGGCAAAAGATGAGCAGTTCTTC
many	-	TRBV7-2	TRBJ1-2	15	CASSREGGIIYGYTF	TGTGCCAGCAGCCGAGAGGGGGGCATAATCTATGGCTACACCTTC
many	TRBD1	TRBV5-6	TRBJ1-6	15	CASNLRGTGGSPLHF	TGTGCCAGCAACTTGAGAGGGACAGGGGGTTCACCCCTCCACTTT
many	-	TRBV4-2	TRBJ2-4	16	CASSQGQGTASRIQYF	TGTGCCAGCAGCCAAGGTCAGGGGACGGCCTCGCGAATTCAGTACTTC
-	-	TRBV6-1	TRBJ1-1	13	CASRGASGTEAFF	TGTGCCAGCAGGGGCGCGTCCGGCACTGAAGCTTTCTTT
-	-	TRBV21-1	TRBJ1-2	13	CASSKVGGGGYTF	TGTGCCAGCAGCAAAGTAGGGGGGGGCGGCTACACCTTC
many	-	TRBV28	TRBJ1-2	14	CASSLLGSHYGYTF	TGTGCCAGCAGTTTATTAGGCAGCCACTATGGCTACACCTTC
many	-	TRBV2	TRBJ2-6	14	CAGTSFSGANVLTF	TGTGCCGGAACGTCCTTCTCTGGGGCCAACGTCCTGACTTTC
many	-	TRBV5-6	TRBJ2-3	12	CASSTRTDTQYF	TGTGCCAGCAGCACTCGCACAGATACGCAGTATTTT
many	TRBD1	TRBV6-2/TRBV6-3	TRBJ1-2	17	CASSYPDYRDSFYGYTF	TGTGCCAGCAGTTACCCAGATTACAGGGACAGCTTCTATGGCTACACCTTC
many	-	TRBV7-2	TRBJ2-3	12	CASSLYTDTQYF	TGTGCCAGCAGCCTCTACACAGATACGCAGTATTTT
many	TRBD2	TRBV4-1	TRBJ2-1	18	CASSQETESGGARYEQFF	TGCGCCAGCAGCCAAGAGACGGAGAGCGGGGGGGCCCGGTATGAGCAGTTCTTC
-	-	TRBV7-9	TRBJ2-1	13	CASSPVLYNEQFF	TGTGCCAGCAGCCCAGTCCTATACAATGAGCAGTTCTTC